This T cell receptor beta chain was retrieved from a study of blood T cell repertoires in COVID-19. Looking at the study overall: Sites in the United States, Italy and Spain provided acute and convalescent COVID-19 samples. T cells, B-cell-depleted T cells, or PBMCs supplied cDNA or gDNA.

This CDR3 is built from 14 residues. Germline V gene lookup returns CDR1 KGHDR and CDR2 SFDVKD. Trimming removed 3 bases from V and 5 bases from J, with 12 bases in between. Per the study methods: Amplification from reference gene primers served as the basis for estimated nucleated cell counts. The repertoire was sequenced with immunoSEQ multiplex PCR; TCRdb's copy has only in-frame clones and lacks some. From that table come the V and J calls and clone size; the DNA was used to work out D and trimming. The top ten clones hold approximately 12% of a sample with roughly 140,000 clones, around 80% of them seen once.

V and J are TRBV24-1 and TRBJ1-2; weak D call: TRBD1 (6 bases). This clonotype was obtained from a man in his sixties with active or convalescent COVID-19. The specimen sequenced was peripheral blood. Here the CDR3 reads CATSDPGTSYGYTF. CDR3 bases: TGTGCCACCAGTGATCCCGGGACATCGTATGGCTACACCTTC.